This record looks at one T cell receptor (beta chain) sequence and its context. Seattle participants joined during active infection and were tracked over time. The data belong to a study of blood T cell repertoires in COVID-19. As for the study in general: Researchers got acute and convalescent COVID-19 samples from the United States, Italy and Spain. T cells, B-cell-depleted T cells, or PBMCs provided the cDNA or gDNA that served as material.

Germline V gene sequence: CDR1 LNHDA, CDR2 SQIVND (reference sequence). This CDR3 is built from 14 residues. The V and J ends lost 2 bases and 5 bases respectively, with 9 bases between them. The assay was immunoSEQ multiplex PCR, and TCRdb's table has in-frame clones only and misses some. The profile covers 300,000 to 400,000 clones, with approximately 88% appearing a single time and roughly a tenth taken by the ten largest. The clonotype comes from a young man with COVID-19, enrolled during active disease. The sample consisted of peripheral blood. The V gene is TRBV19, the J gene TRBJ1-4, with a weak D call TRBD1 (5 bases). The CDR3 sequence: CASSISAGNEKLFF. The DNA for the CDR3 is TGTGCCAGTAGTATATCGGCAGGGAATGAAAAACTGTTTTTT. The variable domain in full, completed from reference TRBV19 and TRBJ1-4, reads DGGITQSPKYLFRKEGQNVTLSCEQNLNHDAMYWYRQDPGQGLRLIYYSQIVNDFQKGDIAEGYSVSREKKESFPLTVTSAQKNPTAFYLCASSISAGNEKLFFGSGTQLSVL.